Below are 23 T cell receptor beta chains sequenced from a single sample in a study of CD8 T cells in Susac syndrome (dated by TCRdb to the late 2010s). To prepare the library, the immunoSEQ multiplex PCR assay was applied. RNA was extracted using the RNeasy kit, and about 0.5 to 1 microgram was reverse transcribed with random hexamers. TCRdb reanalyzed the raw reads on its own, using fastp at Q25 for trimming and MiXCR for clone calling, and kept in-frame beta chains. Rows with a matching CDR3 protein are joined into one entry that keeps the most common DNA and genes. Counted in this sample were 110,000 or so distinct CDR3 sequences; about 92% of them appeared once. The ten biggest clones cover approximately 0.093% of the sample. Sequencing used CD4+ T cells from PBMCs. The receptor source for this set is a human donor with multiple sclerosis.

V is TRBV6-2 or TRBV6-3 and J is TRBJ2-6, with a possible D match to TRBD1 (6 bases). The V end was cut by 7 bases, the J end by 3 bases, with 16 bases between. CDR3 length: 16 amino acids. CDR1 and CDR2 (germline): MNHEY, SVGEGT. For the CDR3, the DNA is TGTGCCAGCATCGAACCGGGACACTTTGGGGCCAACGTCCTGACTTTC. Translation: CASIEPGHFGANVLTF.

In its sample, this clonotype was seen once. The final CDR3 position lacks the conserved phenylalanine or tryptophan, pointing to a likely read error. The chain recombines TRBV4-1 with TRBJ2-7, with D perhaps assigned TRBD1 or TRBD2 (5 bases each). The CDR3 length is 14 residues. V was shortened by 3 bases and J by 3 bases, with 12 bases between the two germline ends. Germline CDR1 and CDR2: MGHRA and YSYEKL. CDR3 residues: CASSHPRDRYEQYS. CDR3 in DNA: TGCGCCAGCAGCCACCCCCGGGACCGCTACGAGCAGTACTCC.

The chain has TRBV30 and TRBJ1-1; TRBD1 might be the D (5 bases). Germline-derived CDR1 and CDR2 are GTSNPN and SVGIG (reference sequence). The length of the CDR3 is 12 residues. V was shortened by 2 bases and J by 8 bases, with 12 bases between the two germline ends. The CDR3: CAWSFGGREAFF. In nucleotides, the CDR3 is TGTGCCTGGAGTTTTGGGGGGAGGGAAGCTTTCTTT. The full variable domain, completed using reference TRBV30 and TRBJ1-1, is SQTIHQWPATLVQPVGSPLSLECTVEGTSNPNLYWYRQAAGRGLQLLFYSVGIGQISSEVPQNLSASRPQDRQFILSSKKLLLSDSGFYLCAWSFGGREAFFGQGTRLTVV.

The CDR3 protein is CASSGGARRGNTEAFF. The DNA of the CDR3 is TGTGCCAGCAGTGGGGGAGCCCGACGCGGGAACACTGAAGCTTTCTTT. V and J are TRBV25-1 and TRBJ1-1; D unclear. The CDR3 totals 16 residues. The V end lost 4 bases, the J end lost 1 base, and 16 bases lay between the germline ends. Per the germline V gene, CDR1 is MGHDK and CDR2 is SYGVNS.

This chain uses TRBV20-1 with TRBJ2-7; D is possibly TRBD1 (5 bases). This CDR3 comprises 15 residues. The germline V and J ends were trimmed by 5 bases and 2 bases, with 19 bases remaining between them. In germline, CDR1 is DFQATT, CDR2 SNEGSKA (reference sequence). In DNA form, the CDR3 reads TGCAGTGCTCGACTTGGTTCGACAGCTGCCTACGAGCAGTACTTC. Translating gives CSARLGSTAAYEQYF.

The chain couples TRBV19 to TRBJ1-5, with TRBD1 identical over 7 bases. The germline V gene encodes CDR1 LNHDA and CDR2 SQIVND (reference sequence). The V gene end was trimmed by 5 bases and the J gene end by 6 bases; junction bases not matched to a gene: 7. This CDR3 is built from 14 residues. In DNA, the CDR3 is TGTGCCAGTAGTCTTGACAGGGAAAGTCAGCCCCAGCATTTT. It translates to CASSLDRESQPQHF.

V usage is TRBV5-1 and J usage is TRBJ1-1; D uncertain. The CDR3 loop spans 14 amino acids. Germline V lookup: CDR1 SGHRS, CDR2 YFSETQ. The V and J ends lost 1 base and 1 base respectively, with 8 bases between them. In DNA, the CDR3 is TGCGCCAGCAGCTTGCTCGACTCGAACACTGAAGCTTTCTTT. Protein product: CASSLLDSNTEAFF.

The chain links TRBV20-1 to TRBJ1-2; D unclear. Trimming shortened V by 5 bases and J by 6 bases, and 13 bases separated the two germline ends. The CDR3 is 12 residues long. Germline assignment: CDR1 DFQATT and CDR2 SNEGSKA (reference sequence). The CDR3 sequence is CSASKAGHGYTF. The CDR3 DNA reads as TGCAGTGCTTCCAAGGCAGGACATGGCTACACCTTC.

The rearrangement uses TRBV20-1 and TRBJ1-1; no reliable D call. CDR1 is DFQATT and CDR2 is SNEGSKA in the germline V gene (reference sequence). The CDR3 runs 13 residues. V lost 3 bases to trimming and J lost 11 bases, with 19 bases between them. Here the CDR3 DNA reads TGCAGTGCTAGGGGCCCCCACGGGAACGGGGCTTTCTTT. Protein sequence: CSARGPHGNGAFF.

The chain is built from TRBV20-1 and TRBJ1-5, with 7 bases that match TRBD1. V lost 6 bases, J lost 0 bases, and 2 bases stayed unmatched. The CDR3 is 13 amino acids. The V gene's germline CDR1 is DFQATT and CDR2 SNEGSKA (reference sequence). The CDR3 protein is CSATGHSNQPQHF. DNA of the CDR3: TGCAGTGCGACAGGGCATAGCAATCAGCCCCAGCATTTT.

CDR3: CASSLPGHIVSYEQYF. The CDR3, as DNA: TGTGCCAGCAGCCTACCGGGACACATCGTCTCCTACGAGCAGTACTTC. The gene calls are TRBV5-6 and TRBJ2-7, with a possible D match to TRBD1 (6 bases). Germline assignment: CDR1 SGHDT and CDR2 YYEEEE. Trimming took off 4 bases at V and 0 bases at J, with 17 bases between the two ends. The CDR3 has 16 residues.

This sequence joins TRBV5-1 and TRBJ2-5; D ambiguous. V was shortened by 4 bases and J by 5 bases, with 15 bases between the two germline ends. Germline V gene sequence: CDR1 SGHRS, CDR2 YFSETQ. CDR3 length equals 14 residues. CDR3 sequence reads: CASSISPPVETQYF. CDR3 bases: TGCGCCAGCAGCATCTCACCCCCGGTGGAGACCCAGTACTTC.

This clonotype was detected only once. This sequence joins TRBV10-3 and TRBJ2-3; 9 nucleotides match TRBD1. Germline V gene sequence: CDR1 ENHRY, CDR2 SYGVKD. V dropped 11 bases and J dropped 4; count of bases not matched to a gene: 4. The CDR3 is made up of 12 amino acids. The CDR3 DNA follows: TGTGCCGTGGGACAGGGTCCAGATACGCAGTATTTT. Its translation is CAVGQGPDTQYF.

The chain recombines TRBV6-5 with TRBJ1-1; D is unclear. Trimming left V 7 bases short and J 2 bases short, with 8 bases between. Germline CDR1 and CDR2: MNHEY and SVGAGI. The CDR3 sequence is 12 residues long. Here the CDR3 DNA reads TGTGCCAGCAAACGAACCAACACTGAAGCTTTCTTT. This sequence encodes CASKRTNTEAFF.

The V and J genes are TRBV7-8 and TRBJ2-5; tentatively, D is TRBD2 (6 bases). Germline lookup yields CDR1 SGHVS and CDR2 FQNEAQ. The CDR3 has 9 amino acids. The ends were cut back, 10 bases at V and 10 bases at J, with 10 bases in the middle. The CDR3 region has the DNA TGTGCCACCTCGGGGGACCAGTACTTC. It yields the protein CATSGDQYF.

The rearrangement uses TRBV2 and TRBJ1-2, with D maybe TRBD1 (5 bases). V was pared by 8 bases and J by 4 bases, with 11 bases between. Germline CDR1 reads SNHLY; CDR2 reads FYNNEI. This CDR3 contains 12 residues. The CDR3 region is CASGGSGYGYTF. The CDR3 DNA reads as TGTGCCAGCGGGGGTTCAGGCTATGGCTACACCTTC.

V and J are TRBV10-3 and TRBJ2-1, with D perhaps matching TRBD1 (6 bases). Trimming removed 0 bases at V and 7 bases at J, with 13 bases between. CDR3 length equals 15 residues. Germline lookup yields CDR1 ENHRY and CDR2 SYGVKD. The CDR3 DNA reads as TGTGCCATCAGTGAGTCTGGCCAGGGGCAGAATGAGCAGTTCTTC. It encodes CAISESGQGQNEQFF.

The rearrangement joins TRBV3-1 to TRBJ1-1, with D unresolved. Trimming left V 3 bases short and J 5 bases short, with 16 bases between. This CDR3 region has 15 residues. The V gene's germline CDR1 is LGHDT and CDR2 YNNKEL (reference sequence). The CDR3 DNA reads TGTGCCAGCAGCCATCCCAAACGGGGAGGTACTGAAGCTTTCTTT. It is translated as CASSHPKRGGTEAFF.

The chain links TRBV3-1 to TRBJ2-1, with D possibly TRBD2 on 6 matching bases. V dropped 0 bases and J dropped 1 base, with 13 bases sitting between them. CDR1 is LGHDT and CDR2 is YNNKEL in the germline V gene (reference sequence). The CDR3 covers 17 residues. The CDR3 nucleotides are TGTGCCAGCAGCCAAGAAGGGGCGGGGCCGTCCTACAATGAGCAGTTCTTC. This codes for CASSQEGAGPSYNEQFF.

The gene calls are TRBV19 and TRBJ1-5, with D possibly matching TRBD1 (6 bases). The CDR3 length is 16 residues. Trimming cost V 1 base and J 0 bases, with 10 bases left between them. From germline, CDR1 is LNHDA and CDR2 SQIVND (reference sequence). The CDR3 spells CASSIATGYSNQPQHF. CDR3 in DNA: TGTGCCAGTAGTATAGCCACAGGGTATAGCAATCAGCCCCAGCATTTT.

The chain employs TRBV19 and TRBJ1-2, with 7 bases identical to TRBD1. CDR3 length equals 14 residues. The V gene's germline CDR1 is LNHDA and CDR2 SQIVND (reference sequence). V gave up 4 bases and J gave up 4 bases; unmatched junction bases: 6. CDR3 sequence (DNA): TGTGCCAGTAGTAAAAGGGACAGCCTCTATGGCTACACCTTC. It is translated as CASSKRDSLYGYTF.

This rearrangement joins TRBV19 to TRBJ1-1, with no clear D. The CDR3 has 13 amino acids. V gave up 0 bases and J gave up 7 bases, with 9 bases separating them. Germline loops: CDR1 LNHDA, CDR2 SQIVND (reference sequence). CDR3 amino acids: CASSIDRDGEAFF. In nucleotides, the CDR3 is TGTGCCAGTAGTATAGATCGAGACGGTGAAGCTTTCTTT.

The chain joins TRBV12-3 or TRBV12-4 to TRBJ1-5; D not resolved. Trimming left V 6 bases short and J 4 bases short, with 19 bases between. The CDR3 sequence is 16 residues long. The CDR3 spells CASSLRGEGGNQPQHF. The CDR3 DNA reads as TGTGCCAGCAGCCTTCGTGGGGAGGGAGGAAATCAGCCCCAGCATTTT.